The rows below give T cell receptor beta chains drawn from one sample of a study of blood T cells in healthy people across ages. TCRdb re-derived calls from the 5' RACE reads in MiXCR, one entry per CDR3 protein. This sample carries about 800,000 distinct CDR3 sequences, approximately 25% of them seen once, and the ten largest clones take roughly 3.8%. These same records also appear under a second study, on T cells of mothers and their children.

The sample was blood. The receptors shown here come from a boy between 10 and 17 years old in good health. CDR3s include the opening cysteine and the closing phenylalanine or tryptophan. The order of the fields is CDR3 protein, CDR3 DNA, CDR3 length, J gene, clone size, V gene, D gene. D genes are given only for firm matches. Clone size is shown for a subset of rows, as once, few, many or a class of expanded clone.

CASSDTGANVLTF,TGTGCCTCCAGCGATACTGGGGCCAACGTCCTGACTTTC,13,TRBJ2-6,few,TRBV24-1,NA
CASSIGTSTTGELFF,TGCGCCAGCAGCATCGGGACTAGTACCACCGGGGAGCTGTTTTTT,15,TRBJ2-2,few,TRBV5-1,TRBD2
CASSLAALTGALPHYNEQFF,TGCGCCAGCAGCTTGGCCGCTTTGACGGGAGCCCTTCCTCACTACAATGAGCAGTTCTTC,20,TRBJ2-1,NA,TRBV5-1,NA
CASSDRLAGGSSYNEQFF,TGCGCCAGCAGCGATAGACTAGCGGGGGGTAGCTCCTACAATGAGCAGTTCTTC,18,TRBJ2-1,NA,TRBV5-1,TRBD2
CASSHGTSGSTGANVLTF,TGTGCCAGCAGCCACGGGACTAGCGGGAGTACCGGGGCCAACGTCCTGACTTTC,18,TRBJ2-6,NA,TRBV4-2,TRBD2
CASSFPEETQYF,TGTGCCAGCAGCTTTCCAGAGGAGACCCAGTACTTC,12,TRBJ2-5,NA,TRBV5-5,NA
CASSPGDRDTYGYTF,TGCGCCAGCAGCCCTGGGGACCGGGACACCTATGGCTACACCTTC,15,TRBJ1-2,once,TRBV5-1,NA
CASSRPGANTEAFF,TGTGCCAGCAGCCGGCCGGGGGCGAACACTGAAGCTTTCTTT,14,TRBJ1-1,few,TRBV14,NA
CASSQGGFNYGYTF,TGTGCCAGCAGCCAAGGAGGGTTTAACTATGGCTACACCTTC,14,TRBJ1-2,NA,TRBV3-1,NA
CASSQVWQGNSPLHF,TGTGCCAGCAGCCAAGTTTGGCAGGGGAATTCACCCCTCCACTTT,15,TRBJ1-6,NA,TRBV4-2,NA
CACPYEQYF,TGTGCCTGTCCCTACGAGCAGTACTTC,9,TRBJ2-7,NA,TRBV6-4,NA
CSATGTGISPTNEKLFF,TGCAGCGCGACCGGGACAGGCATAAGTCCAACTAATGAAAAACTGTTTTTT,17,TRBJ1-4,NA,TRBV29-1,TRBD1
CASSVGNFYEQYF,TGTGCCAGCAGCGTGGGCAATTTCTACGAGCAGTACTTC,13,TRBJ2-7,NA,TRBV7-8,NA
CASTEREAYNEQFF,TGTGCCAGCACTGAGCGGGAGGCCTACAATGAGCAGTTCTTC,14,TRBJ2-1,NA,TRBV12-3/TRBV12-4,TRBD2
CASSYDKAYERYF,TGTGCCAGCAGCTACGACAAGGCCTACGAGCGGTACTTC,13,TRBJ2-7,NA,TRBV5-6,NA
CSVAGSNEKLFF,TGCAGCGTTGCCGGGAGTAATGAAAAACTGTTTTTT,12,TRBJ1-4,NA,TRBV29-1,NA
CASSPSGRLDEQFF,TGTGCCAGCAGCCCCAGCGGGAGGCTCGATGAGCAGTTCTTC,14,TRBJ2-1,NA,TRBV12-3/TRBV12-4,TRBD2
CASSLYWDPKNIQYF,TGTGCCAGCAGTTTATATTGGGACCCCAAAAACATTCAGTACTTC,15,TRBJ2-4,NA,TRBV28,NA
CASSELVGSIGETQYF,TGTGCCAGCAGTGAATTGGTGGGGTCGATCGGAGAGACCCAGTACTTC,16,TRBJ2-5,NA,TRBV2,NA
CASRLKPTGDYGYTF,TGTGCCAGCAGACTAAAACCGACAGGTGACTATGGCTACACCTTC,15,TRBJ1-2,few,TRBV12-3/TRBV12-4,NA
CASSPQNQNTGELFF,TGTGCCAGCTCACCACAGAATCAGAACACCGGGGAGCTGTTTTTT,15,TRBJ2-2,few,TRBV18,NA
CASSRDRGSGQFF,TGTGCCAGTAGTCGGGACAGGGGCTCCGGGCAGTTCTTC,13,TRBJ2-1,NA,TRBV19,TRBD1
CASSLDPAPGPSGEQYF,TGTGCCAGCAGCTTAGACCCTGCCCCGGGACCCTCGGGAGAGCAGTACTTC,17,TRBJ2-7,few,TRBV7-6,NA
CAGSSYGLETQYF,TGTGCCGGCAGTTCCTATGGCCTGGAGACCCAGTACTTC,13,TRBJ2-5,once,TRBV6-6,NA
CSARVNGVSGANVLTF,TGCAGTGCTAGAGTCAATGGTGTCTCTGGGGCCAACGTCCTGACTTTC,16,TRBJ2-6,NA,TRBV20-1,NA
CASSPGPHSPLHF,TGTGCCAGCAGCCCGGGACCACATTCACCCCTCCACTTT,13,TRBJ1-6,NA,TRBV3-1,NA
CATSRDPLRGGRDEQYF,TGTGCCACCAGCAGAGATCCCCTTCGGGGGGGCCGGGACGAGCAGTACTTC,17,TRBJ2-7,NA,TRBV15,TRBD2
CATSGYRARNTEAFF,TGTGCCACCAGCGGGTACAGGGCCCGGAACACTGAAGCTTTCTTT,15,TRBJ1-1,few,TRBV15,NA
CASSTQGSTEAFF,TGTGCCAGCAGTACTCAGGGGAGCACTGAAGCTTTCTTT,13,TRBJ1-1,NA,TRBV12-3/TRBV12-4,NA
CSAREARGSSYNEQFF,TGCAGTGCTAGAGAGGCGCGGGGGAGCTCCTACAATGAGCAGTTCTTC,16,TRBJ2-1,NA,TRBV20-1,TRBD2
CATSMASGTHTDTQYF,TGTGCCACCAGTATGGCTAGCGGGACACACACAGATACGCAGTATTTT,16,TRBJ2-3,NA,TRBV24-1,TRBD2
CASSHSSGGANTGELFF,TGCGCCAGCAGCCATTCCAGCGGGGGCGCGAACACCGGGGAGCTGTTTTTT,17,TRBJ2-2,few,TRBV4-1,TRBD2
CAIESGRSNEQFF,TGTGCCATCGAATCAGGTAGATCCAATGAGCAGTTCTTC,13,TRBJ2-1,once,TRBV6-2/TRBV6-3,NA
CASSLDRVTTEAFF,TGTGCCAGCAGTTTAGACAGGGTAACCACTGAAGCTTTCTTT,14,TRBJ1-1,few,TRBV12-3/TRBV12-4,NA
CASSPKTTGGLWGYTF,TGTGCCAGCAGCCCGAAAACTACAGGGGGGTTGTGGGGCTACACCTTC,16,TRBJ1-2,few,TRBV7-3,TRBD1
CAISESSSGSETQYF,TGTGCCATCAGTGAGTCGAGTAGCGGGAGTGAGACCCAGTACTTC,15,TRBJ2-5,NA,TRBV10-3,TRBD2
CSVEPADQHNEQFF,TGCAGCGTTGAACCAGCGGACCAACACAATGAGCAGTTCTTC,14,TRBJ2-1,few,TRBV29-1,NA
CASSQDLSGAVGYTF,TGTGCCAGCAGCCAAGATTTATCAGGAGCGGTCGGCTACACCTTC,15,TRBJ1-2,few,TRBV4-2,NA